This T cell receptor beta chain is drawn from a study of control samples from healthy donors and cancer patients. Using immunoSEQ multiplex PCR, the repertoire was profiled, and TCRdb retains in-frame clones only, with some absent. In the table there are 100,000 or so clones, more than 75% of which are singletons. The TCR sequence derives from a woman aged 45-65 years in good health. The sample taken for sequencing was blood.

The CDR3 sequence: CASSQPSTRETQYF. The CDR3 DNA reads as TGTGCCAGCAGCCAACCTAGCACCAGGGAGACCCAGTACTTC. The chain is built from TRBV5-7 and TRBJ2-5; TRBD2 is a possible D gene (5 bases). TRBV5-7 is flagged as an ORF with uncertain function. Trimming pared 4 bases from V and 5 bases from J, leaving 15 bases between. The CDR3 length is 14 residues.